This TCR beta chain was recovered during a study of T cells in Graves' hyperthyroidism and ophthalmopathy (dated by TCRdb to about 2019). Study-level background: Peripheral blood was sampled at the time of initial diagnosis, prior to any treatment. To identify distinguishing TCR V-J signatures, a discovery cohort of 90 to 100 patients was used, comprising approximately 40 with Graves' ophthalmopathy and roughly 60 with stable Graves' hyperthyroidism. Prospective prediction of ophthalmopathy was tested in an independent validation cohort consisting of 18 to 20 hyperthyroidism patients and approximately 16 patients who later progressed to ophthalmopathy. The approximately 90 discovery patients were divided at random into training and test sets in a 7:3 ratio. Thyroid tissue and blood T-cell repertoires from roughly 6 Graves' hyperthyroidism patients were also compared in the study. Following sampling, methimazole starting at 30 mg daily was given to hyperthyroidism patients, and high-dose intravenous methylprednisolone was given to ophthalmopathy patients. According to the paper, TCR Vbeta CDR3 sequencing was carried out on around 140 peripheral blood samples, which came from approximately 41 ophthalmopathy, 80 or so hyperthyroidism and roughly 17 progressor patients. General conclusions and limits of the study: Sample size was not statistically predetermined, and blinding of investigators to group allocation was not performed. In validation, the model predicted progression to ophthalmopathy a median of around six months before onset, with 70% to 71% sensitivity and 72.22% specificity. A model built on a 13 V-J signature distinguished ophthalmopathy from stable hyperthyroidism, reaching around 88% sensitivity and approximately 83% specificity in cross-validation and 80%/75% in testing. Blood samples also contained most of the expanded thyroid clonotypes (frequency above 0.001), which suggests that blood repertoires may reflect thyroid immune responses.

V is shortened by 2 bases, J by 4 bases, and the region joining them spans 13 bases. The CDR3 starts with the cysteine, ends with the phenylalanine, and has 15 residues. This entry keeps only the CDR3 DNA: 45 bases, framed from base 1. CDR1 and CDR2 are drawn from the germline V gene: MNHEY, SVGAGI. TCR beta CDR3 regions were amplified from RNA transcripts. The TCR CDR3 was subjected to a first round of RT-PCR using the HTBI primer set and the Qiagen OneStep RT-PCR kit. A second multiplex PCR round built the libraries, followed by size selection and purification. Paired-end sequencing of the libraries was performed with 100 bp reads on an Illumina HiSeq2000. The paper's data handling went like this. Raw data were processed with SOAPnuke, discarding reads with adapters, uncalled bases, mean Phred below 15, or no exact constant-primer or identifier match. High-quality paired reads were merged with COPE v1.2.5, and unique nucleotide sequences were defined as clonotypes. MiTCR v1.1 was used to align clonotypes to the IMGT TRBV, TRBD and TRBJ reference segments. Analysis was restricted to V-J combinations with a frequency above 0.0001, which covered 99% to 99.2% of repertoires. A TCS score was defined as the ratio of F50 (clonal expansion) to E x V (chaos), with BLOSUM62-based TCRdist applied between CDR3 peptides within each V-J. Welch's t-statistics and random forest reduced fewer than 550 V-J features to 13, which were used in a naive Bayes classifier (R e1071). Using fastp trimming at Q25 and MiXCR clonotype assembly, TCRdb reanalyzed the public sequencing data and kept in-frame beta chains. Rows are unified per CDR3 protein, each entry keeping the most common DNA and genes. What appears here as the V and J calls and clone size reflects TCRdb's work, not the paper's. This sample comprises about 640,000 distinct CDR3 sequences, roughly 20% of them detected only once. More than 30% of the sample rests with the top ten.

Ophthalmopathy patients had moderately to severely active disease, with a Clinical Activity Score of 3 or more, a NOSPECS grade of 4 or more, and a disease duration of less than 3 months. Any patient with an uncontrolled infection, another autoimmune disease, pregnancy or lactation was excluded. Diagnoses relied on clinical symptoms, serum thyroxine and TRAb, thyroid ultrasound and orbital computed tomography. PBMCs were separated from approximately 10 ml of fresh peripheral blood using Ficoll-Paque density gradient centrifugation. Trizol reagent was used to extract total RNA, and RNA quality was then checked on an Agilent 2100 Bioanalyzer. For this clonotype: Its binding antigen is unknown. Nothing much larger sits one base from this clone, and base qualities are not available.

The clonotype originates from a man in his thirties or forties with Graves' ophthalmopathy. The sample consisted of blood. The rearranged segments are TRBV6-5 and TRBJ2-3; the D gene is perhaps TRBD1 or TRBD2, each of them matching over 5 bases. The CDR3 region has the sequence CASSYGLVGADTQYF. The sequence in DNA is TGTGCCAGCAGTTACGGGCTAGTGGGGGCAGATACGCAGTATTTT.